The clone carrying this T cell receptor beta chain was observed a handful of times. Its matching antigen is unknown. Expressed TCRB transcripts were sequenced, since all the RNA that had been isolated was reverse transcribed. Assay: immunoSEQ multiplex PCR; the TCRdb copy retains only in-frame clones and omits some. The sample contains hundreds of thousands of clones, more than 13% of which appear only once. This CDR3 has 13 amino acids. Germline CDR1 and CDR2: GTSNPN and SVGIG (reference sequence). Trimming took off 3 bases at V and 7 bases at J, with 16 bases between the two ends. These data are taken from a study of beta chain features in type 1 diabetes. Whole-study results and caveats: Because the template was cDNA, high-expressing cells might be over-represented. In all four CD4+ subsets, TCRB CDR3 length was significantly, moderately reduced in type 1 diabetes.

Based on CD45RO/CCR7/CD25/CD127/CD95/CD27, CD4+ regulatory, stem cell-like memory, naive and central memory cells were sorted. The receptor was isolated from a man aged 18 to 30 with type 1 diabetes. V gene TRBV30 combines with J gene TRBJ2-7, with D maybe TRBD2 (5 bases). The specimen sequenced was naive CD4+ T cells from blood. The CDR3 DNA reads as TGTGCCTGGAGGGGGAGCAACAAAAGGGAGCAGTACTTC. Its translation is CAWRGSNKREQYF.